The clone carrying this T cell receptor beta chain was seen a handful of times. The antigen remains undetermined. Time point noted: patch test 1, 2 weeks after DPC sensitization. Documented treatment: therapeutic diphenylcyclopropenone sensitization with weekly scalp DPC. What the library attached to individual cDNA molecules were unique molecular identifiers. Via MiXCR, TCRdb re-called the RACE reads, giving one row per CDR3 protein. In the table there are about 340,000 distinct CDR3 sequences, about 7% of which are singletons. These data are taken from a study of human T cells and chemical hapten exposure. The wider study: Each patient's scalp received weekly diphenylcyclopropenone throughout the roughly 23-week study. The study, taken as a whole, reports: In comparison with controls, expanded TCRs gave rise to a significantly larger number of large CDR3 similarity clusters. Alopecia in the donors means their immune response may deviate from healthy people's.

CDR1 is SGHAT, CDR2 FQNNGV, per germline. The CDR3 consists of 14 residues. V was clipped by 1 base and J by 1 base, with 5 bases between them. The sequence came from a woman aged 18 to 35 with alopecia areata. Some clones in this sample may be carry-over from other donors' samples. The sample here was whole blood, taken in connection with sensitization to the hapten diphenylcyclopropenone (DPC). V gene TRBV11-2 combines with J gene TRBJ1-5; D uncertain. CDR3 DNA: TGTGCCAGCAGCTTAGCGATGAGCAATCAGCCCCAGCATTTT. It yields the protein CASSLAMSNQPQHF.